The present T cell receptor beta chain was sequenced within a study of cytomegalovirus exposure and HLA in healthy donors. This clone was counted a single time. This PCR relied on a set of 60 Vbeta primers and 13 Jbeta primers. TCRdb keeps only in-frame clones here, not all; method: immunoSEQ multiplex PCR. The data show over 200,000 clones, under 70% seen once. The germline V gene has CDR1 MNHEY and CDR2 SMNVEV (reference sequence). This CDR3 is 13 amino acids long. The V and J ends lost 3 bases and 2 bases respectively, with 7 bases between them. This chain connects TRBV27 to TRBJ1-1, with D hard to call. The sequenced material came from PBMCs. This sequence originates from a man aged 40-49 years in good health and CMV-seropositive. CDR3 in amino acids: CASSFGQNTEAFF. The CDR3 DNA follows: TGTGCCAGCAGTTTTGGGCAAAACACTGAAGCTTTCTTT.